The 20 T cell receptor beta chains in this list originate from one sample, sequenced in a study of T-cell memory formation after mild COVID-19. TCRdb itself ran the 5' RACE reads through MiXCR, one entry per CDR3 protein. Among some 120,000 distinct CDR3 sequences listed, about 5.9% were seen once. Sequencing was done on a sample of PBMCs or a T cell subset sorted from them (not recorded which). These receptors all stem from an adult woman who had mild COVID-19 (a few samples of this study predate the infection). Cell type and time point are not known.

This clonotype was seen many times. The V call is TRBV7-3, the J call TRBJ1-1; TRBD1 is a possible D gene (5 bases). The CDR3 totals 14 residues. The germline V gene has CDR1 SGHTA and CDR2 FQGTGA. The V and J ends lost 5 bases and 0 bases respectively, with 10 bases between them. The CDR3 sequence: CASSTDSLNTEAFF. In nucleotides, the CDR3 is TGTGCCAGCAGCACCGACAGCCTGAACACTGAAGCTTTCTTT.

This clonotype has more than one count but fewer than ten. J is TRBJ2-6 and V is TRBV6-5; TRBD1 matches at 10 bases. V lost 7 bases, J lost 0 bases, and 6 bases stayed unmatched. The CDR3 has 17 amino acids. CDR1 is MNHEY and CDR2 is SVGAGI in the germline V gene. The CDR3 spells CASKGQGPYSGANVLTF. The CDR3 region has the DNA TGTGCCAGCAAGGGACAGGGGCCCTACTCTGGGGCCAACGTCCTGACTTTC.

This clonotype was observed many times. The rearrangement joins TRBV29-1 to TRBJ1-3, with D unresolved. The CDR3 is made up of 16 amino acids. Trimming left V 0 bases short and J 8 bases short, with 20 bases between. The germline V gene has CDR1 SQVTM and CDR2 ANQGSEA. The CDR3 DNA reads TGCAGCGTTGAAGATCCGGCTTTAGGGCAAGGAGACACCATATATTTT. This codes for CSVEDPALGQGDTIYF.

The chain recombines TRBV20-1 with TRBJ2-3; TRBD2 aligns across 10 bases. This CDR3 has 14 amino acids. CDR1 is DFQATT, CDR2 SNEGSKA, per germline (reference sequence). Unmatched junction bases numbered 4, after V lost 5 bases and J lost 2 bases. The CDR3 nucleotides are TGCAGTGCTCCCCTAGCGGGAGTCACAGATACGCAGTATTTT. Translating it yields CSAPLAGVTDTQYF.

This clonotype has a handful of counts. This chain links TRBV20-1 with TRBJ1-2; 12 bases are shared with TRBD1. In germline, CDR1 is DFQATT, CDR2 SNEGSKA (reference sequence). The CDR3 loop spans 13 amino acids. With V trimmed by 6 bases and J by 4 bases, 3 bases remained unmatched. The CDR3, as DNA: TGCAGTGCCCGGGACAGGGGGCCCTATGGCTACACCTTC. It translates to CSARDRGPYGYTF.

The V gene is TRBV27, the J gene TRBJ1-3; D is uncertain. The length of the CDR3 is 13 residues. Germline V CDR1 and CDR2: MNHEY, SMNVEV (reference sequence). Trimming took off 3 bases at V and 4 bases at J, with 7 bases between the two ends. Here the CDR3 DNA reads TGTGCCAGCAGTTTGTTCGGGGGAAACACCATATATTTT. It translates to CASSLFGGNTIYF.

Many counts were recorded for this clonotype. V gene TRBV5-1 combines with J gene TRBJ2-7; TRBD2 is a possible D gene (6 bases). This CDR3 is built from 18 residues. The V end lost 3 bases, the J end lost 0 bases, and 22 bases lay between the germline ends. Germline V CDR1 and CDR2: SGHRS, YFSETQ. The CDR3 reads CASSWGTQGPTDSYEQYF. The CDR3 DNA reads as TGCGCCAGCAGCTGGGGGACTCAAGGCCCTACTGACTCCTACGAGCAGTACTTC. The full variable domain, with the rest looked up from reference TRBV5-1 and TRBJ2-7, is KAGVTQTPRYLIKTRGQQVTLSCSPISGHRSVSWYQQTPGQGLQFLFEYFSETQRNKGNFPGRFSGRQFSNSRSEMNVSTLELGDSALYLCASSWGTQGPTDSYEQYFGPGTRLTVT.

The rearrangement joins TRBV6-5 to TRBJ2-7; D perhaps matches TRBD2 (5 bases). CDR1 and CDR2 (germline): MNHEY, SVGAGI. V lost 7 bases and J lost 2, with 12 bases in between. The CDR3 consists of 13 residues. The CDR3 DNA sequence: TGTGCCAGCAAAGGAAGCGGAACCTACGAGCAGTACTTC. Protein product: CASKGSGTYEQYF.

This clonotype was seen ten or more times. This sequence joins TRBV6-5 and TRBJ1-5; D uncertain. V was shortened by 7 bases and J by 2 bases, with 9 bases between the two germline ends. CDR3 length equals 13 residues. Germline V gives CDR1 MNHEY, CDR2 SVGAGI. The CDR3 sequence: CASKKRGNQPQHF. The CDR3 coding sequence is TGTGCCAGCAAAAAGAGGGGCAATCAGCCCCAGCATTTT.

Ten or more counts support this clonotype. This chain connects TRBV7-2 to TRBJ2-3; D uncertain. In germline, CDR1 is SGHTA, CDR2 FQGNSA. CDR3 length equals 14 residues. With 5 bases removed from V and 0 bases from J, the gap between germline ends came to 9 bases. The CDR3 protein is CASSPSTSTDTQYF. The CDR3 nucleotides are TGTGCCAGCAGCCCCAGTACCAGCACAGATACGCAGTATTTT.

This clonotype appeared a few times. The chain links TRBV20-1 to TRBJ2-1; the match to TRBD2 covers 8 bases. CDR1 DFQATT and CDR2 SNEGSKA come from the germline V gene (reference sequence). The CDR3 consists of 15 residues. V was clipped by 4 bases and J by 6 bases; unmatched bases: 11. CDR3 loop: CSATILADGANEQFF. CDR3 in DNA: TGCAGTGCTACTATACTAGCGGACGGGGCCAATGAGCAGTTCTTC.

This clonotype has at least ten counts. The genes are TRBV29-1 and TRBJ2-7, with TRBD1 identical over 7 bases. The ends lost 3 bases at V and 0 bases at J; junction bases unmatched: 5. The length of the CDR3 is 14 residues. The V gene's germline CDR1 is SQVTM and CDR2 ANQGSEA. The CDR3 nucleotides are TGCAGCGTTGAGAGACAGGGTAACTCCTACGAGCAGTACTTC. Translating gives CSVERQGNSYEQYF.

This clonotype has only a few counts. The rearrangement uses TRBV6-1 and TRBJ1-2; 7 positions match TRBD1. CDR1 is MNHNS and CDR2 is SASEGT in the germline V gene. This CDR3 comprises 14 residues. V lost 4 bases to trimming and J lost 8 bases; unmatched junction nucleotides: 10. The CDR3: CASSVGTVNMGYTF. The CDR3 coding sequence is TGTGCCAGCAGTGTGGGGACAGTGAACATGGGCTACACCTTC.

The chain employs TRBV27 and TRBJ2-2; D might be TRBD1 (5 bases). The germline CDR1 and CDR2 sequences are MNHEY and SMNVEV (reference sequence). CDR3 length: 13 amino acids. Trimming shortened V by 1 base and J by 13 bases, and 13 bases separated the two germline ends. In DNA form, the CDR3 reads TGTGCCAGCAGTTTATTCCGGCAGGGTTCGCTGTTTTTT. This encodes CASSLFRQGSLFF.

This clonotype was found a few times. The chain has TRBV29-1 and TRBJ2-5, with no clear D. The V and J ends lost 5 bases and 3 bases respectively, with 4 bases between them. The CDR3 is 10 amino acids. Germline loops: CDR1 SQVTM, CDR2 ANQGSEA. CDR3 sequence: CSVYEETQYF. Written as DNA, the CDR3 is TGCAGCGTTTATGAAGAGACCCAGTACTTC.

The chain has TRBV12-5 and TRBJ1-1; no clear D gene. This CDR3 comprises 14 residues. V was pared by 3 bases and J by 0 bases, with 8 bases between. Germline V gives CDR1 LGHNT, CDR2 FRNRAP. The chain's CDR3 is CASGFMVVNTEAFF. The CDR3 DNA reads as TGTGCTAGTGGTTTTATGGTCGTGAACACTGAAGCTTTCTTT.

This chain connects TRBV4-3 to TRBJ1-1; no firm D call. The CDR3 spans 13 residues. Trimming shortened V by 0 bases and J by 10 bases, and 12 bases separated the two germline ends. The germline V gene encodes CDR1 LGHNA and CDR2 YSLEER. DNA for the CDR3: TGCGCCAGCAGCCAAGATCGAACGGAGGGAGCTTTCTTT. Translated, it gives CASSQDRTEGAFF.

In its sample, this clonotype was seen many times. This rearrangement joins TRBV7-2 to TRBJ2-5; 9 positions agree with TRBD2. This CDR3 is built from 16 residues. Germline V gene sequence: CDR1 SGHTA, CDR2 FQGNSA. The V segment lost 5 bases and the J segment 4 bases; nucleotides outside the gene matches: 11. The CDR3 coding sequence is TGTGCCAGCAGCCCCTACCCAGCGGGAGGTGCAGAGACCCAGTACTTC. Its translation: CASSPYPAGGAETQYF.

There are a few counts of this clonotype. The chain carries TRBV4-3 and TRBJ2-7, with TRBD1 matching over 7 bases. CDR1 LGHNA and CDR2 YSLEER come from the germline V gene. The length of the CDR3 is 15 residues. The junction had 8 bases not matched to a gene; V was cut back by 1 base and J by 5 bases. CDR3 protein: CASSQGLGQLDEQYF. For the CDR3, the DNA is TGCGCCAGCAGCCAAGGGTTGGGACAGTTAGACGAGCAGTACTTC.

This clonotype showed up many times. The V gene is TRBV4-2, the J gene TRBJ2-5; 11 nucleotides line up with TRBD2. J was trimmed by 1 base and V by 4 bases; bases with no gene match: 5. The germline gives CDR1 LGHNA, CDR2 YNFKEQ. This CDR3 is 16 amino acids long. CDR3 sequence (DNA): TGTGCCAGCAGCCCGGGGACTAGCGGCTTCCAAGAGACCCAGTACTTC. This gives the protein CASSPGTSGFQETQYF.